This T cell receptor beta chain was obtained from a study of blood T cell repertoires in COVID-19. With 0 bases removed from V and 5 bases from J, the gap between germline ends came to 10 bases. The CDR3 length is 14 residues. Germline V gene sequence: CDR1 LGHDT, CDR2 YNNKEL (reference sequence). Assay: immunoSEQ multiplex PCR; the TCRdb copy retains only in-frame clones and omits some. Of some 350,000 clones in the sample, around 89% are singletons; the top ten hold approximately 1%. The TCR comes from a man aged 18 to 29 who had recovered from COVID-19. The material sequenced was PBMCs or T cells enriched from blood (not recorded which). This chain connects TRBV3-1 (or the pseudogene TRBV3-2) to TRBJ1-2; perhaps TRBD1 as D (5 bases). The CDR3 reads CASSQESGGYGYTF. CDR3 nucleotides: TGTGCCAGCAGCCAAGAATCGGGGGGGTATGGCTACACCTTC.